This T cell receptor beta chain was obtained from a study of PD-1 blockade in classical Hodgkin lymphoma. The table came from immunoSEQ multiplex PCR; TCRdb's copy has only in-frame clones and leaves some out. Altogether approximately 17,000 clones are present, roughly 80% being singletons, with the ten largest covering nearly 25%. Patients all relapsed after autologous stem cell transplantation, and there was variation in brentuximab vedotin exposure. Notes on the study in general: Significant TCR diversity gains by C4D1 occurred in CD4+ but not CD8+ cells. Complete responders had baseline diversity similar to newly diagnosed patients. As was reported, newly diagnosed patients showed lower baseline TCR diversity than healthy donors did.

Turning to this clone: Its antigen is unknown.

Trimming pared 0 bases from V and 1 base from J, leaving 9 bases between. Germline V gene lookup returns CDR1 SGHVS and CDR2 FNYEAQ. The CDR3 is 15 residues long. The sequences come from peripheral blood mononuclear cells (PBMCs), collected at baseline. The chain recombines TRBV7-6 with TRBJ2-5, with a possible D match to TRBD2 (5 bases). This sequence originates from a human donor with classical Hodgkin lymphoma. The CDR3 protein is CASSLAAGSQETQYF. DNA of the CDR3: TGTGCCAGCAGCTTAGCGGCGGGTTCCCAAGAGACCCAGTACTTC.